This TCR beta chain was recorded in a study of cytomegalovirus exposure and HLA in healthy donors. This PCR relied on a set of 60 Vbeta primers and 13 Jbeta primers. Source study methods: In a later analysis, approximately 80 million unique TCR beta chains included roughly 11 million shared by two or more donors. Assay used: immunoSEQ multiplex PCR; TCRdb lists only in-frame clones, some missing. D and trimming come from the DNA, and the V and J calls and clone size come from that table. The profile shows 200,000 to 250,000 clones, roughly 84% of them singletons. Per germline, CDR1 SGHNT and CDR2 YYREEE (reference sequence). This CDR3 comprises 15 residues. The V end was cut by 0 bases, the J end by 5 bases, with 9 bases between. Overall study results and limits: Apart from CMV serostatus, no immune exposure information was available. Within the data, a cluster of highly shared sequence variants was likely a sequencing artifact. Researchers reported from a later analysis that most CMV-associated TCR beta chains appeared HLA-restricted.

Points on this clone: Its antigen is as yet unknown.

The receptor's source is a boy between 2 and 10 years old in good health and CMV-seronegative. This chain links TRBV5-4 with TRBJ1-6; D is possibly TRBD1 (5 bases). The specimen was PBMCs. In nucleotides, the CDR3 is TGTGCCAGCAGCTTGGCAGGGAGGGATAATTCACCCCTCCACTTT. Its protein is CASSLAGRDNSPLHF.